One TCR beta chain is described in this entry. In the study's own analysis: Using reference gene primer amplification, nucleated cell counts were estimated. Repertoires were generated with immunoSEQ multiplex PCR, while TCRdb's copy carries only in-frame clones and drops some. For V, J and clone size, that table is used; D and trimming come from the DNA. The sample holds about 190,000 clones, under 80% seen once. The sample belongs to a study of blood T cell repertoires in COVID-19. The germline V gene has CDR1 MDHEN and CDR2 SYDVKM. Germline trimming cut 4 bases from V and 3 bases from J; bases unmatched to any gene: 19. The CDR3 covers 19 residues.

Material for sequencing was peripheral blood. The origin of this receptor is a man aged 50-59 years who had recovered from COVID-19. V gene TRBV28 combines with J gene TRBJ2-3; 7 bases are a match to TRBD2. Written as DNA, the CDR3 is TGTGCCAGCAGTTCCTTAGAACTTGGGGGGGACGAAACGACAGATACGCAGTATTTT. Translated: CASSSLELGGDETTDTQYF. Supplemented by reference TRBV28 and TRBJ2-3, the full variable domain reads DVKVTQSSRYLVKRTGEKVFLECVQDMDHENMFWYRQDPGLGLRLIYFSYDVKMKEKGDIPEGYSVSREKKERFSLILESASTNQTSMYLCASSSLELGGDETTDTQYFGPGTRLTVL.